This paragraph reports one T cell receptor (beta chain). The sample belongs to a study of blood T cell repertoires in COVID-19. Study in general: Samples came from the United States, Italy and Spain, spanning acute and convalescent COVID-19. T cells, B-cell-depleted T cells, or PBMCs provided the cDNA or gDNA that served as material.

Per the original methods: Reference gene primer amplification in the assay estimated nucleated cell counts. Profiled with immunoSEQ multiplex PCR; TCRdb holds only in-frame clones, not every one. That table supplies the V and J calls and clone size; D and trimming were determined from the DNA. The sample yields about 84,000 clones, around 80% seen once. The CDR3 has 15 amino acids. The germline V gene has CDR1 LNHDA and CDR2 SQIVND (reference sequence). V was clipped by 5 bases and J by 1 base; unmatched bases: 2. Sequenced sample: peripheral blood. J is TRBJ1-5 and V is TRBV19; TRBD1 aligns across 10 bases. The receptor was isolated from a man older than 75 with active or convalescent COVID-19. CDR3 DNA sequence: TGTGCCAGTAGTTGGACAGGGGGGAGCAATCAGCCCCAGCATTTT. It encodes CASSWTGGSNQPQHF.